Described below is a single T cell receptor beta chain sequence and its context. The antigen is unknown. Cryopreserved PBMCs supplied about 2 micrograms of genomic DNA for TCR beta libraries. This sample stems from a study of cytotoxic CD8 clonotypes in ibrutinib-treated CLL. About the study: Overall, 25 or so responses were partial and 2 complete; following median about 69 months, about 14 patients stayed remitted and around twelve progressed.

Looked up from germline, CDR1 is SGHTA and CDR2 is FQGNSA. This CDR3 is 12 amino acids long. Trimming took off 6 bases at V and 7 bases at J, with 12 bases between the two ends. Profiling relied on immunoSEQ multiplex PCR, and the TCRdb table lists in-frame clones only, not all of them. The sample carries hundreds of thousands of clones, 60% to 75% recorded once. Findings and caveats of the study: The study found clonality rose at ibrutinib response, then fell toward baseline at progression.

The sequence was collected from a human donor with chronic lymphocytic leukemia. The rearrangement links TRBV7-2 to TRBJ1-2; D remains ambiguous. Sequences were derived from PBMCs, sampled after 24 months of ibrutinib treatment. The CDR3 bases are TGTGCCAGCAGTCGGAACCCCCCTGGCTACACCTTC. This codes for CASSRNPPGYTF.